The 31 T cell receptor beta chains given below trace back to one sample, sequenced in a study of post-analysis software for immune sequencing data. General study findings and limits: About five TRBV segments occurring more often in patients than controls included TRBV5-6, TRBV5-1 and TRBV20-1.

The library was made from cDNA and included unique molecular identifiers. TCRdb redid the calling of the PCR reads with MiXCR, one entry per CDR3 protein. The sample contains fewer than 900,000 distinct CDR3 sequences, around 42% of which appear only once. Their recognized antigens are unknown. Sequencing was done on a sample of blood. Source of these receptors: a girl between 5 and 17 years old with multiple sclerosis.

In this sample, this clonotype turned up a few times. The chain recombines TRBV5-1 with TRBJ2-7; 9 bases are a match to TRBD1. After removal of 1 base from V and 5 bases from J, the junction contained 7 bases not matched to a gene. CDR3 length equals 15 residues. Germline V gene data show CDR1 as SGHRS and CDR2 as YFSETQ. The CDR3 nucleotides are TGCGCCAGCAGCTTGCGGGACAGGGAAACTAACGAGCAGTACTTC. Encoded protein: CASSLRDRETNEQYF.

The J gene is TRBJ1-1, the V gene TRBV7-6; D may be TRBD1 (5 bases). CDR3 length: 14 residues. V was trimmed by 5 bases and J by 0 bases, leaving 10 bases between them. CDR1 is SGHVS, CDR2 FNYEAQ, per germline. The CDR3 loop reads CASSPTVLNTEAFF. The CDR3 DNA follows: TGTGCCAGCAGCCCGACAGTTCTGAACACTGAAGCTTTCTTT.

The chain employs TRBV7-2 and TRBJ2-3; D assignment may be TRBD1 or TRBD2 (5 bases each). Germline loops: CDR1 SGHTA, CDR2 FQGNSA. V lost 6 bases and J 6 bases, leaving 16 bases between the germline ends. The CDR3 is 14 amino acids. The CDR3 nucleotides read TGTGCCAGCAGGACCGGGACGACGACTGATACGCAGTATTTT. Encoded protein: CASRTGTTTDTQYF.

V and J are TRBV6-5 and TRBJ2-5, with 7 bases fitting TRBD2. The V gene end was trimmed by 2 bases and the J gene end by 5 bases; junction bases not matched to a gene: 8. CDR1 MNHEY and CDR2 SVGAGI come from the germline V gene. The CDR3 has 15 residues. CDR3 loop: CASSYGGGRGETQYF. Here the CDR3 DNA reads TGTGCCAGCAGTTACGGAGGCGGGAGAGGTGAGACCCAGTACTTC.

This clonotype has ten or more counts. The CDR3 region has the DNA TGTGCCAGCAGTTTAGGCCCGATCGCAGATACGCAGTATTTT. Its translation: CASSLGPIADTQYF. The chain uses TRBV28 and TRBJ2-3; D not resolved. This CDR3 has 14 amino acids. Trimming shortened V by 2 bases and J by 4 bases, and 10 bases separated the two germline ends. The germline CDR1 and CDR2 sequences are MDHEN and SYDVKM.

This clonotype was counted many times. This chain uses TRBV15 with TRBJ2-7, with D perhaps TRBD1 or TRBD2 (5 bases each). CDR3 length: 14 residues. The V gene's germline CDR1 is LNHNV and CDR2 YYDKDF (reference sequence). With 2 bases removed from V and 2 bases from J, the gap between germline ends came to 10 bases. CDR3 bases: TGTGCCACCAGCAGACAACAGGAGGCCTACGAGCAGTACTTC. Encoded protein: CATSRQQEAYEQYF.

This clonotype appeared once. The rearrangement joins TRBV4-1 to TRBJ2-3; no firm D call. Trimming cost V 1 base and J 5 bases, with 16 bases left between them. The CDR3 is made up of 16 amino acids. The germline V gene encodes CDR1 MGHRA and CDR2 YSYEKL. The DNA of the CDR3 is TGCGCCAGCAGCCAAGGTGGCCGGACCTCCATAGATACGCAGTATTTT. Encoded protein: CASSQGGRTSIDTQYF.

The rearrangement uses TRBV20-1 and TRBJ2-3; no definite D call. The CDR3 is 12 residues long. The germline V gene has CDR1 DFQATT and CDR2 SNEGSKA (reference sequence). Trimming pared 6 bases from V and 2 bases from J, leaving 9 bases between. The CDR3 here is CSARRPTDTQYF. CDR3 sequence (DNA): TGCAGTGCCCGTAGGCCCACAGATACGCAGTATTTT.

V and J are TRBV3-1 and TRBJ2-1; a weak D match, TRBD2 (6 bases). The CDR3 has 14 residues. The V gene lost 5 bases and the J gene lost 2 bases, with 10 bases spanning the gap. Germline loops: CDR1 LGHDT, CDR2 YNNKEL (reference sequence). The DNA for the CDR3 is TGTGCCAGCAGCGGCGGGATCGCCTACAATGAGCAGTTCTTC. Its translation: CASSGGIAYNEQFF.

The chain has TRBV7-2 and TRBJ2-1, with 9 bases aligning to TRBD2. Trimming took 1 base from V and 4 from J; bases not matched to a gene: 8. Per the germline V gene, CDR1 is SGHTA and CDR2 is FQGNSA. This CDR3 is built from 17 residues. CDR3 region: CASSLEGLAASYNEQFF. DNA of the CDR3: TGTGCCAGCAGCTTAGAGGGACTAGCTGCATCTTACAATGAGCAGTTCTTC.

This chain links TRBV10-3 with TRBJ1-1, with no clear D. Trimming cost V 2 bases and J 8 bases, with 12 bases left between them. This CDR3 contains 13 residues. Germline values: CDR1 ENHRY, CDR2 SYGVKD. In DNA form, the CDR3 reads TGTGCCATCAGTGAGAATATGGAGGGAGAAGCTTTCTTT. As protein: CAISENMEGEAFF.

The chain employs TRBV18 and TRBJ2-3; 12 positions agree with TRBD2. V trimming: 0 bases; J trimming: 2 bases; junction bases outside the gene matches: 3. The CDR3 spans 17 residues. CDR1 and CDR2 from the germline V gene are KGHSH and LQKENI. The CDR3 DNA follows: TGTGCCAGCTCACCACCTACTAGCGGGAGGACCACAGATACGCAGTATTTT. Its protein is CASSPPTSGRTTDTQYF.

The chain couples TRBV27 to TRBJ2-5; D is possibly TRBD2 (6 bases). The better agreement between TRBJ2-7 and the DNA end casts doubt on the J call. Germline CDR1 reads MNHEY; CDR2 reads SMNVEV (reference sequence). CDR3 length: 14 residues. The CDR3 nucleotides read TGTGCCAGCAGTCCCGGGGTAGCGGAATACGAGCAGTACTTC. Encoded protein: CASSPGVAEYEQYF.

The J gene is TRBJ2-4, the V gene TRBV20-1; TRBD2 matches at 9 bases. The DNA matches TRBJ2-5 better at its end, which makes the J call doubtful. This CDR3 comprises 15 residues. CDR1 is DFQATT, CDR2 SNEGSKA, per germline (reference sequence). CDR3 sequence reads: CSARGRSGRVETQYF. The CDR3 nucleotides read TGCAGTGCTAGAGGCCGTAGCGGGAGAGTGGAGACCCAGTACTTC.

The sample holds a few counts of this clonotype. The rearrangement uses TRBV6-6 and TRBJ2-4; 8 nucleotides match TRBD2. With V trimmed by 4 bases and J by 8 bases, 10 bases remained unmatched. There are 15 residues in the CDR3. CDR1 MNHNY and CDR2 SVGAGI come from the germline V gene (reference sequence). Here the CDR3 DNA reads TGTGCCAGCAGTTCTCGGACAACGGGGGGGGACATTCAGTACTTC. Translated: CASSSRTTGGDIQYF.

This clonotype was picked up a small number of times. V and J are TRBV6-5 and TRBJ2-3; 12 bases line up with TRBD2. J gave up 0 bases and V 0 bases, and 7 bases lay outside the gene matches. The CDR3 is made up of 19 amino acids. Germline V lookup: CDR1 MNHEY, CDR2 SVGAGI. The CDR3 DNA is TGTGCCAGCAGTTACTCGTCGGGACTAGCGGGCGGGAGCACAGATACGCAGTATTTT. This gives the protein CASSYSSGLAGGSTDTQYF.

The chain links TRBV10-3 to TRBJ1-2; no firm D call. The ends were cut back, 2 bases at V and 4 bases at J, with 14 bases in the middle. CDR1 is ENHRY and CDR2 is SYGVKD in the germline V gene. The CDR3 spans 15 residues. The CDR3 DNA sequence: TGTGCCATCAGTGAGGGGCAGTTCGGCGGCTATGGCTACACCTTC. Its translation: CAISEGQFGGYGYTF.

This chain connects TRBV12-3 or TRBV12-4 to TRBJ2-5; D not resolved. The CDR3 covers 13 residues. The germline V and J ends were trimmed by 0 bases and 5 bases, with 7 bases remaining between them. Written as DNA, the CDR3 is TGTGCCAGCAGTTTAGCAGAGTGGGAGACCCAGTACTTC. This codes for CASSLAEWETQYF.

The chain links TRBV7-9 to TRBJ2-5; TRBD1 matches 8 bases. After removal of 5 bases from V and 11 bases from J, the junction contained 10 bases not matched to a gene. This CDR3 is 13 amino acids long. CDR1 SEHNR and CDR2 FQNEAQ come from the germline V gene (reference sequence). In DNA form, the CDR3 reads TGTGCCAGCAGCCCTGACAGGGGTGATCGGCAGTACTTC. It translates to CASSPDRGDRQYF.

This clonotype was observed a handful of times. CDR3 DNA: TGCAGTGCTAGAGGGGGGGGTAGCACTGAAGCTTTCTTT. Its translation: CSARGGGSTEAFF. The chain carries TRBV20-1 and TRBJ1-1; D is possibly TRBD1 (5 bases). Germline lookup yields CDR1 DFQATT and CDR2 SNEGSKA (reference sequence). This CDR3 is built from 13 residues. The germline V and J ends were trimmed by 1 base and 4 bases, with 10 bases remaining between them.

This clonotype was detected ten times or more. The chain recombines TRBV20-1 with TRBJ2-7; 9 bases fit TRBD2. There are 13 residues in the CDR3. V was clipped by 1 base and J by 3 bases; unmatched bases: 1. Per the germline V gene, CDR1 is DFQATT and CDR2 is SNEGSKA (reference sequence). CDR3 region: CSARGTSDYEQYF. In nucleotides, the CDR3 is TGCAGTGCTAGAGGGACTAGCGACTACGAGCAGTACTTC.

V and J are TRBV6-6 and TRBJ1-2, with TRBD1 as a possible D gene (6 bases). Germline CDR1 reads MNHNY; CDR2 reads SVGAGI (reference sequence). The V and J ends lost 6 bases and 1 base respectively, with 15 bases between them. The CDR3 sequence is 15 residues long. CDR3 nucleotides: TGTGCCAGCAGCCGCCGGGACAAGAATAACTATGGCTACACCTTC. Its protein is CASSRRDKNNYGYTF.

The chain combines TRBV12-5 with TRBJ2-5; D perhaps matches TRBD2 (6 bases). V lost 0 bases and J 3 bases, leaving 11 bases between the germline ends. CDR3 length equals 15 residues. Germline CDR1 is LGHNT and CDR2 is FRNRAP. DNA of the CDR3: TGTGCTAGTGGTTTGGTCGGGGGAACCAAAGAGACCCAGTACTTC. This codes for CASGLVGGTKETQYF.

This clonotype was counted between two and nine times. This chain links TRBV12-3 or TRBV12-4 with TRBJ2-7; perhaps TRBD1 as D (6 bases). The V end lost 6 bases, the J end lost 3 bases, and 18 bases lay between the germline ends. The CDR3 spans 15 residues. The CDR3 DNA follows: TGTGCCAGCAGCTTGTCCCCAACAGGGTTCTACGAGCAGTACTTC. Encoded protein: CASSLSPTGFYEQYF.

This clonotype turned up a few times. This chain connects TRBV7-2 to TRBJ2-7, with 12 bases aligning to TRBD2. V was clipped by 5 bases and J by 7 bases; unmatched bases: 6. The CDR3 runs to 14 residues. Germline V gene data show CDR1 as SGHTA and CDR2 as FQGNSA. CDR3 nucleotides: TGTGCCAGCAGCCAATTTCTAGCGGGAGGGGAGCAGTACTTC. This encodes CASSQFLAGGEQYF.

The CDR3 loop reads CAISGWGQGALLRSYNEQFF. The CDR3 DNA sequence: TGTGCCATCAGTGGCTGGGGACAGGGGGCCCTATTACGCTCCTACAATGAGCAGTTCTTC. This chain connects TRBV10-3 to TRBJ2-1, with TRBD1 matching over 12 bases. Germline-derived CDR1 and CDR2 are ENHRY and SYGVKD. The CDR3 spans 20 residues. Trimming at V came to 4 bases and at J to 0 bases, leaving 13 bases not matched to a gene.

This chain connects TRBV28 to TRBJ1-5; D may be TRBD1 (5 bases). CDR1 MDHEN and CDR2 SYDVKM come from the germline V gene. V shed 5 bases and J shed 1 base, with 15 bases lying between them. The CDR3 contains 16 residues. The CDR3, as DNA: TGTGCCAGCAGTCTGGTCCAAGGGGTAAGCAATCAGCCCCAGCATTTT. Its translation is CASSLVQGVSNQPQHF.

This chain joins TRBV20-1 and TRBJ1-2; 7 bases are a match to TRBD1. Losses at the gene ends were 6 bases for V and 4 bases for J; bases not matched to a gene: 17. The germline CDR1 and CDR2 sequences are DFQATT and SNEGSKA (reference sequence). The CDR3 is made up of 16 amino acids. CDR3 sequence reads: CSAVTGLLLGGYGYTF. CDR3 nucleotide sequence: TGCAGTGCCGTGACAGGGCTATTATTAGGGGGCTATGGCTACACCTTC.

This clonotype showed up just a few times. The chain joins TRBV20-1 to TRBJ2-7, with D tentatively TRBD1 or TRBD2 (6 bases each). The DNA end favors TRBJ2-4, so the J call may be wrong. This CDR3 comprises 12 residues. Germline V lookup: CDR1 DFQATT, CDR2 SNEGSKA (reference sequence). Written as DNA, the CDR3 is TGCAGTGCTAGAAAGGGGGGAAACATTCAGTACTTC. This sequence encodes CSARKGGNIQYF.

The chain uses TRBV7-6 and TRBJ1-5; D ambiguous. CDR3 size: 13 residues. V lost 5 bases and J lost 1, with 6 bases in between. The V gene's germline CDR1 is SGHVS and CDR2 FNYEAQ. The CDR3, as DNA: TGTGCCAGCAGCGCACAAAGCAATCAGCCCCAGCATTTT. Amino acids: CASSAQSNQPQHF.

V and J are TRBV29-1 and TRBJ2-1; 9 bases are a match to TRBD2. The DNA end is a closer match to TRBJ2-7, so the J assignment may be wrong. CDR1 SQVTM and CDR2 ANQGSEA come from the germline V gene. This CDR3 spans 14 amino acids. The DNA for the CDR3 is TGCAGCGTTGACAGCGGGAGGTCCTACAATGAGCAGTACTTC. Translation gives CSVDSGRSYNEQYF.